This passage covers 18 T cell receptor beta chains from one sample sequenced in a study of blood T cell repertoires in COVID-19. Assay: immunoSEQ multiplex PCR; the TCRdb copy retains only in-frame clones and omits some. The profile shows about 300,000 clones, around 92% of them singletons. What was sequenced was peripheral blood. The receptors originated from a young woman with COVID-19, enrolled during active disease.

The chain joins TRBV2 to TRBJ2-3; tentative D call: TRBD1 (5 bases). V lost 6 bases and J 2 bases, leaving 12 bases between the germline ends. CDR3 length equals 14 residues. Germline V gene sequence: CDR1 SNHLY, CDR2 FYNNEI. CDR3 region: CASRGRIPTDTQYF. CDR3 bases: TGTGCCAGCAGGGGGCGCATCCCCACAGATACGCAGTATTTT.

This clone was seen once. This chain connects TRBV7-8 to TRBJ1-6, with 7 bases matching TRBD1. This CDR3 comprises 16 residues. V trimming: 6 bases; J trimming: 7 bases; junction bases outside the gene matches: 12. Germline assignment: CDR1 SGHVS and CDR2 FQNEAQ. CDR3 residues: CASSFTGAGFNSPLHF. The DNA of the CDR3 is TGTGCCAGCAGTTTTACAGGGGCTGGGTTCAATTCACCCCTCCACTTT.

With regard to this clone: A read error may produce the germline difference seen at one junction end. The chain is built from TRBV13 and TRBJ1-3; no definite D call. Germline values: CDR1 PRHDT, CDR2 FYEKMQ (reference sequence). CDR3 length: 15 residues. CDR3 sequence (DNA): TGTGCCAGCAGCCTAGGACGTGGTAGCGGGAACACCATATATTTT. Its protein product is CASSLGRGSGNTIYF.

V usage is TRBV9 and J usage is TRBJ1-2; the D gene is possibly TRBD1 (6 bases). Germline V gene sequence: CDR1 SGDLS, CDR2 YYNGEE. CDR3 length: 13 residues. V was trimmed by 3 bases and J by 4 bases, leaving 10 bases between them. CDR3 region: CASSDGQSYGYTF. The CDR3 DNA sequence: TGTGCCAGCAGCGATGGACAGTCCTATGGCTACACCTTC.

The CDR3 nucleotides read TGCGCCAGCAGATCGGGGGTCACCGGGGAGCTGTTTTTT. It translates to CASRSGVTGELFF. J is TRBJ2-2 and V is TRBV5-1; a weak D match, TRBD2 (6 bases). The V end lost 5 bases, the J end lost 4 bases, and 9 bases lay between the germline ends. Germline V lookup: CDR1 SGHRS, CDR2 YFSETQ. The CDR3 totals 13 residues.

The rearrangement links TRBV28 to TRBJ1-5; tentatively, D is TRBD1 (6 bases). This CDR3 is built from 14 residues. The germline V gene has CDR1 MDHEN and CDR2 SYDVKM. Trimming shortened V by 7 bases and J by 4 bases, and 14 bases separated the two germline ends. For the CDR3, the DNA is TGTGCCAGCACGCGAGGGACACAGAATCAGCCCCAGCATTTT. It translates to CASTRGTQNQPQHF. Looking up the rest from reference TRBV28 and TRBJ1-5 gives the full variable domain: DVKVTQSSRYLVKRTGEKVFLECVQDMDHENMFWYRQDPGLGLRLIYFSYDVKMKEKGDIPEGYSVSREKKERFSLILESASTNQTSMYLCASTRGTQNQPQHFGDGTRLSIL.

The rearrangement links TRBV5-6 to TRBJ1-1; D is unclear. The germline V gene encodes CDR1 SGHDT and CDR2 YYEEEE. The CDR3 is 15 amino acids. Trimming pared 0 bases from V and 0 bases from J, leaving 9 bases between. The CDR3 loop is CASSLGLTLNTEAFF. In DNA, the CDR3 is TGTGCCAGCAGCTTGGGACTGACCTTGAACACTGAAGCTTTCTTT. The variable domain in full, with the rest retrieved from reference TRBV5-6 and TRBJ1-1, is DAGVTQSPTHLIKTRGQQVTLRCSPKSGHDTVSWYQQALGQGPQFIFQYYEEEERQRGNFPDRFSGHQFPNYSSELNVNALLLGDSALYLCASSLGLTLNTEAFFGQGTRLTVV.

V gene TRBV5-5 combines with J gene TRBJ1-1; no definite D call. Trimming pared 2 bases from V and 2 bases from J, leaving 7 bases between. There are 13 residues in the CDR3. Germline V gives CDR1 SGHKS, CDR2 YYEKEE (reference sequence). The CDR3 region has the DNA TGTGCCAGCAGCTTACTTCAAAACACTGAAGCTTTCTTT. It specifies CASSLLQNTEAFF.

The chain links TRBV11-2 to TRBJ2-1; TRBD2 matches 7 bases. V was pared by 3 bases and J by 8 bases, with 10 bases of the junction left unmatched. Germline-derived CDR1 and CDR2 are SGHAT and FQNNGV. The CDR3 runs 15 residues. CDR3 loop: CASSFLAEGHDEQFF. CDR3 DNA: TGTGCCAGCAGCTTCCTAGCGGAAGGCCACGATGAGCAGTTCTTC.

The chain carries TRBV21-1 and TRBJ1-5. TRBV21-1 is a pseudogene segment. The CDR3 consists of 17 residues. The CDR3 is CASSLLSGAQWNQPQHF. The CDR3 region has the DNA TGTGCCAGCAGCCTATTAAGCGGGGCGCAGTGGAATCAGCCCCAGCATTTT.

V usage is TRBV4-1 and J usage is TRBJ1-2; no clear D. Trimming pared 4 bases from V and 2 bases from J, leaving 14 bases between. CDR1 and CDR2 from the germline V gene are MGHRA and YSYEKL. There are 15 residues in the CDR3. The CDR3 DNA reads TGCGCCAGCAGCCTCCGGGAGGGAGCGAACTATGGCTACACCTTC. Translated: CASSLREGANYGYTF.

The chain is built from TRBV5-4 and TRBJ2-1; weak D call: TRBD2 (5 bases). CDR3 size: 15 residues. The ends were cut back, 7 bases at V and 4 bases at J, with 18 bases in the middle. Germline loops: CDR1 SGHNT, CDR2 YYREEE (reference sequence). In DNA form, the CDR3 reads TGTGCCAGCCAAAAACTCGGCCGAGGGTACAATGAGCAGTTCTTC. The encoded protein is CASQKLGRGYNEQFF.

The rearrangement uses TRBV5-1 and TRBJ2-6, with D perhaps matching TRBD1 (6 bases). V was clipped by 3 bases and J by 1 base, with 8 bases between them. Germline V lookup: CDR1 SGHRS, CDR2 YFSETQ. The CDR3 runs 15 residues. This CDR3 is CASSYTGSGANVLTF. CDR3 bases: TGCGCCAGCAGCTATACAGGGTCTGGGGCCAACGTCCTGACTTTC.

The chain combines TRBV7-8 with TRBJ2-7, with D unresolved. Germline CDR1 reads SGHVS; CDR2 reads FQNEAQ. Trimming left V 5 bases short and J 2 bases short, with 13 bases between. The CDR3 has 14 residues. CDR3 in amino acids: CASSPDTTTYEQYV. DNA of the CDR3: TGTGCCAGCAGCCCCGACACCACAACCTACGAGCAGTACGTC.

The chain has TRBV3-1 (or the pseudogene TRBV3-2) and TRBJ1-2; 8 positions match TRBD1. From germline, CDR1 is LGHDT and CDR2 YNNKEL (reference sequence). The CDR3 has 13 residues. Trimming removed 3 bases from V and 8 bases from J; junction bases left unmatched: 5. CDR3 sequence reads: CASSHGQGEGYTF. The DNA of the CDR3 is TGTGCCAGCAGCCATGGACAGGGTGAGGGCTACACCTTC.

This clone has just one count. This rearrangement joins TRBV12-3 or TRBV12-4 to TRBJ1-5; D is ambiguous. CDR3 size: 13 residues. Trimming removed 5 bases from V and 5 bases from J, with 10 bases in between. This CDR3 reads CASSLERDQPQHF. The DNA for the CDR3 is TGTGCCAGCAGTCTGGAGAGGGATCAGCCCCAGCATTTT.

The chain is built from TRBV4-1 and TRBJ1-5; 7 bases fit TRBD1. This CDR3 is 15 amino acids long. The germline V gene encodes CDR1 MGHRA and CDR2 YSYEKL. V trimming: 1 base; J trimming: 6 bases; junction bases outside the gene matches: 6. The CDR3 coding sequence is TGCGCCAGCAGCCAAGGTGACAGGGAGAGTCAGCCCCAGCATTTT. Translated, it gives CASSQGDRESQPQHF.

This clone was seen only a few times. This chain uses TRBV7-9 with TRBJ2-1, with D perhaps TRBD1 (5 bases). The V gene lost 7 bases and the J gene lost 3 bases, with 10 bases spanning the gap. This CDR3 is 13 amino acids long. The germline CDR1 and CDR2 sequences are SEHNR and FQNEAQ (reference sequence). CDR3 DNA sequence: TGTGCCAGCACGTCCAGGGACTACAATGAGCAGTTCTTC. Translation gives CASTSRDYNEQFF.